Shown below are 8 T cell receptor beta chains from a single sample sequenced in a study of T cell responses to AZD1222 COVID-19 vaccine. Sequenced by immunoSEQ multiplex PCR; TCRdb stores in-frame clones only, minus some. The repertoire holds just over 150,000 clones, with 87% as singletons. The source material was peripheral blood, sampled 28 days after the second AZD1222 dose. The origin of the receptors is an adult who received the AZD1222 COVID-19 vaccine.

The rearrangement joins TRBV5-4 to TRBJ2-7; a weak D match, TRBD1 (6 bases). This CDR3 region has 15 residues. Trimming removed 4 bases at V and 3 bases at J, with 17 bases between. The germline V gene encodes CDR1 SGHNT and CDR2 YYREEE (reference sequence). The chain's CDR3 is CASSTRDTRSYEQYF. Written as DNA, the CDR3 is TGTGCCAGCAGCACACGGGACACTAGAAGCTACGAGCAGTACTTC.

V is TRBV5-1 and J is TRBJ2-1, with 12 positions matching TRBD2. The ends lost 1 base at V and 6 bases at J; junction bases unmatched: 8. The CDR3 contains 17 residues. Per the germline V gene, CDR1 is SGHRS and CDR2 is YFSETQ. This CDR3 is CASSLTLAGGPSNEQFF. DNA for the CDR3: TGCGCCAGCAGCTTGACGCTAGCGGGAGGGCCGTCCAATGAGCAGTTCTTC.

CDR3 amino acids: CASSRDLTYEQYF. In DNA, the CDR3 is TGTGCCAGCAGCCGGGACTTAACCTACGAGCAGTACTTC. This chain links TRBV9 with TRBJ2-7; the D gene is possibly TRBD2 (6 bases). The CDR3 totals 13 residues. Trimming took off 4 bases at V and 2 bases at J, with 10 bases between the two ends. Per the germline V gene, CDR1 is SGDLS and CDR2 is YYNGEE.

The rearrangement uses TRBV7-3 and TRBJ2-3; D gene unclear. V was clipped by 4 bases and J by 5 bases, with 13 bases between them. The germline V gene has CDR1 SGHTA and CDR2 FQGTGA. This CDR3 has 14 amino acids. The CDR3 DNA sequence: TGTGCCAGCAGCTCTGGCCCCCTAGGAGATACGCAGTATTTT. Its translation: CASSSGPLGDTQYF.

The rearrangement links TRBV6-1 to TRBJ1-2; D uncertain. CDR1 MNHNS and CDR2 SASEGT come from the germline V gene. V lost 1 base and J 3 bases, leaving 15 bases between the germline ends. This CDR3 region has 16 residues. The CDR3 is CASSEVRRVSDYGYTF. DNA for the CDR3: TGTGCCAGCAGTGAAGTTAGGAGGGTGTCGGACTATGGCTACACCTTC.

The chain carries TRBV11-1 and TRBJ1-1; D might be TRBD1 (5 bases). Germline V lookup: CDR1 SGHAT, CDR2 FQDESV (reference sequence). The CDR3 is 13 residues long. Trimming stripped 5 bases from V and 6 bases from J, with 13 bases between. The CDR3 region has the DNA TGTGCCAGCAGCCAATTTTCGGGGGCTGAAGCTTTCTTT. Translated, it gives CASSQFSGAEAFF. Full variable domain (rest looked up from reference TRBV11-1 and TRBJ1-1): EAEVAQSPRYKITEKSQAVAFWCDPISGHATLYWYRQILGQGPELLVQFQDESVVDDSQLPKDRFSAERLKGVDSTLKIQPAELGDSAMYLCASSQFSGAEAFFGQGTRLTVV.

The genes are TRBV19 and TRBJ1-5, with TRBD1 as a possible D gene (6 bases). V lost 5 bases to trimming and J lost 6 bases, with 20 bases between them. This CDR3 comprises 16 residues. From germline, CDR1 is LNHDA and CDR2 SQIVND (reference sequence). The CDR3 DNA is TGTGCCAGTAGTTCGAGGGGGGAGACCGTCAGTCAGCCCCAGCATTTT. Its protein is CASSSRGETVSQPQHF.

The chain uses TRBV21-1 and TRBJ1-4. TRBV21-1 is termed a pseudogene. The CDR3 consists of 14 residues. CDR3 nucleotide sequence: TGTGCCAGCGCGAGGGGGGCTGGGGATGAAAAACTGTTTTTT. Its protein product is CASARGAGDEKLFF.